This T cell receptor beta chain was observed in a study of T cells in Graves' hyperthyroidism and ophthalmopathy. What was amplified from RNA transcripts were TCR beta CDR3 regions. The HTBI primer set served for first-round RT-PCR of the TCR CDR3. TCRdb used MiXCR to reprocess the multiplex PCR reads, holding one entry per CDR3 protein. The data hold roughly 650,000 distinct CDR3 sequences, with roughly a sixth observed a single time. Orbital computed tomography, thyroid ultrasound, serum thyroxine and TRAb, and clinical symptoms together informed the diagnoses. The CDR3 runs to 15 residues. CDR1 is SNHLY and CDR2 is FYNNEI in the germline V gene. J gave up 3 bases and V 4 bases, and 7 bases lay outside the gene matches. This clonotype was observed at least ten times.

This clonotype was sampled from a woman in her thirties or forties with Graves' ophthalmopathy. The chain joins TRBV2 to TRBJ2-7; TRBD2 matches 9 bases. The sample comprised blood. The CDR3 is CASSGSSGTIYEQYF. The DNA for the CDR3 is TGTGCCAGCAGTGGATCTAGCGGGACAATCTACGAGCAGTACTTC. Supplemented by reference TRBV2 and TRBJ2-7, the full variable domain reads EPEVTQTPSHQVTQMGQEVILRCVPISNHLYFYWYRQILGQKVEFLVSFYNNEISEKSEIFDDQFSVERPDGSNFTLKIRSTKLEDSAMYFCASSGSSGTIYEQYFGPGTRLTVT.